This T cell receptor beta chain was sequenced during a study of T cell changes during pregnancy in multiple sclerosis. Assay used: immunoSEQ multiplex PCR; TCRdb lists only in-frame clones, some missing. The sample includes 50,000 to 65,000 clones, approximately 90% seen only once; the top ten take roughly 0.76%. This clone was counted once. Trimming cost V 6 bases and J 4 bases; bases outside gene matches: 5. This CDR3 is built from 15 residues. CDR1 and CDR2 (germline): SGHTA, FQGTGA. This sequence originates from a female donor with multiple sclerosis, enrolled in a pregnancy study. The V gene is TRBV7-3, the J gene TRBJ2-1; the match to TRBD1 covers 11 bases. The input for sequencing was CD4+ T cells from peripheral blood mononuclear cells, taken in the first trimester of pregnancy. CDR3 in amino acids: CASSSGTGGYNEQFF. CDR3 nucleotides: TGTGCCAGCAGTTCCGGGACAGGGGGATACAATGAGCAGTTCTTC.